The source of this TCR beta chain is a study of T cells after yellow fever vaccination. Germline V CDR1 and CDR2: SGHRS, YFSETQ. The CDR3 runs to 15 residues. V gave up 6 bases and J gave up 0 bases, with 13 bases separating them. This clonotype was observed a few times. TCRdb passed the 5' RACE reads through MiXCR, listing each CDR3 protein once. The data contain 60,000 or so distinct CDR3 sequences, more than 5.5% of them singletons. The clonotype originates from a man aged 18 to 30 who received the YFV17D yellow fever vaccine. The chain combines TRBV5-1 with TRBJ1-3; D not certain. Sample: CD8+ T cells sorted from PBMCs, taken on the day of the first yellow fever vaccination. CDR3 sequence reads: CASILGRISGNTIYF. In DNA, the CDR3 is TGCGCCAGCATCCTAGGAAGAATCTCTGGAAACACCATATATTTT.